Following are 15 T cell receptor beta chains from one sample sequenced in a study of blood T cell repertoires in COVID-19. Sequenced by immunoSEQ multiplex PCR; TCRdb stores in-frame clones only, minus some. The sample has around 65,000 clones, 75% to 80% seen once. Source material: peripheral blood. These receptors were obtained from a human donor in a cohort sampled during active COVID-19.

V usage is TRBV6-5 and J usage is TRBJ2-5, with D perhaps matching TRBD2 (5 bases). V shed 5 bases and J shed 0 bases, with 7 bases lying between them. CDR3 length: 13 amino acids. Germline CDR1 MNHEY, CDR2 SVGAGI. This CDR3 reads CASSREYQETQYF. As DNA, the CDR3 is TGTGCCAGCAGTAGGGAGTACCAAGAGACCCAGTACTTC.

The chain recombines TRBV12-3 or TRBV12-4 with TRBJ2-7, with D possibly TRBD1 on 6 matching bases. The CDR3 contains 13 residues. V was clipped by 6 bases and J by 7 bases, with 16 bases between them. CDR3 region: CASRVIGTPEQYF. As DNA, the CDR3 is TGTGCCAGCAGGGTGATCGGGACACCTGAGCAGTACTTC.

The chain links TRBV6-1 to TRBJ1-5; weak D call: TRBD1 (6 bases). The V gene's germline CDR1 is MNHNS and CDR2 SASEGT. V lost 0 bases and J lost 1, with 13 bases in between. The CDR3 covers 17 residues. The CDR3 DNA reads as TGTGCCAGCAGTGAAGCTTTACAGGGTCGAAGCAATCAGCCCCAGCATTTT. This sequence encodes CASSEALQGRSNQPQHF.

The chain links TRBV18 to TRBJ1-1, with D perhaps TRBD1 (5 bases). The CDR3 has 12 amino acids. Trimming cost V 1 base and J 11 bases, with 11 bases left between them. Germline V gene data show CDR1 as KGHSH and CDR2 as LQKENI. The CDR3: CASSPQEGVAFF. The DNA of the CDR3 is TGTGCCAGCTCACCACAAGAAGGGGTCGCTTTCTTT.

This clone has more than one count but fewer than ten. This rearrangement joins TRBV18 to TRBJ2-3; D gene uncertain. Trimming stripped 6 bases from V and 0 bases from J, with 10 bases between. Germline assignment: CDR1 KGHSH and CDR2 LQKENI. The CDR3 is made up of 14 amino acids. CDR3 sequence: CASSRTSSTDTQYF. CDR3 sequence (DNA): TGTGCCAGCTCGCGAACCTCTAGCACAGATACGCAGTATTTT.

Written as DNA, the CDR3 is TGTGCCAGCAGCTTAGCCGCGACCGAAGCCTCCGGGTCACCCCTCCACTTT. It translates to CASSLAATEASGSPLHF. The chain has TRBV7-2 and TRBJ1-6; D is unclear. Trimming pared 0 bases from V and 10 bases from J, leaving 19 bases between. Germline loops: CDR1 SGHTA, CDR2 FQGNSA. The CDR3 consists of 17 residues. Full variable domain (remainder filled in from reference TRBV7-2 and TRBJ1-6): GAGVSQSPSNKVTEKGKDVELRCDPISGHTALYWYRQSLGQGLEFLIYFQGNSAPDKSGLPSDRFSAERTGGSVSTLTIQRTQQEDSAVYLCASSLAATEASGSPLHFGNGTRLTVT.

This clone came up a few times. The J gene is TRBJ1-4, the V gene TRBV7-9; no clear D. V was clipped by 8 bases and J by 11 bases, with 21 bases between them. The germline CDR1 and CDR2 sequences are SEHNR and FQNEAQ (reference sequence). The CDR3 is 14 residues long. The DNA for the CDR3 is TGTGCCAGCTCCCCTGACGAACCGGCGGTTAAACTGTTTTTT. It specifies CASSPDEPAVKLFF.

This clone was seen once. The chain couples TRBV2 to TRBJ1-1; possibly TRBD1 for D (6 bases). Trimming left V 2 bases short and J 8 bases short, with 12 bases between. The CDR3 covers 13 residues. Looked up from germline, CDR1 is SNHLY and CDR2 is FYNNEI. CDR3 amino acids: CASSESGTLEAFF. CDR3 sequence (DNA): TGTGCCAGCAGTGAAAGTGGGACACTAGAAGCTTTCTTT.

This chain connects TRBV19 to TRBJ1-1; 9 nucleotides match TRBD1. Unmatched junction bases numbered 14, after V lost 7 bases and J lost 5 bases. Germline CDR1 reads LNHDA; CDR2 reads SQIVND (reference sequence). This CDR3 contains 16 residues. The CDR3 DNA reads as TGTGCCAGTACCGATAGCGGGACAGGGTCCGGGACTGAAGCTTTCTTT. Its translation is CASTDSGTGSGTEAFF.

CDR3 in DNA: TGTGCCAGTAGTACTCGACAGGGGAACTCTGGAAACACCATATATTTT. Its protein product is CASSTRQGNSGNTIYF. V usage is TRBV19 and J usage is TRBJ1-3, with TRBD1 matching 8 bases. The germline gives CDR1 LNHDA, CDR2 SQIVND (reference sequence). V dropped 4 bases and J dropped 0; count of bases not matched to a gene: 5. The CDR3 is made up of 16 amino acids. Together with reference TRBV19 and TRBJ1-3, the CDR3 gives the full variable domain: DGGITQSPKYLFRKEGQNVTLSCEQNLNHDAMYWYRQDPGQGLRLIYYSQIVNDFQKGDIAEGYSVSREKKESFPLTVTSAQKNPTAFYLCASSTRQGNSGNTIYFGEGSWLTVV.

In the case of this clone: The same CDR3 arises from other DNA sequences in this sample as well. This chain joins TRBV28 and TRBJ2-2, with D uncertain. The CDR3 has 10 amino acids. Between the trimmed V and J ends, which lost 10 bases and 5 bases, there was a span of 5 bases. CDR1 and CDR2 from the germline V gene are MDHEN and SYDVKM. Here the CDR3 DNA reads TGTGCCACGTCTACCGGGGAGCTGTTTTTT. Protein: CATSTGELFF. The entire variable domain, with the rest obtained from reference TRBV28 and TRBJ2-2, is as follows: DVKVTQSSRYLVKRTGEKVFLECVQDMDHENMFWYRQDPGLGLRLIYFSYDVKMKEKGDIPEGYSVSREKKERFSLILESASTNQTSMYLCATSTGELFFGEGSRLTVL.

V is TRBV27 and J is TRBJ1-2; 9 bases fit TRBD1. J lost 4 bases, V lost 0 bases, and 3 bases had no gene match. CDR1 and CDR2 (germline): MNHEY, SMNVEV (reference sequence). There are 15 residues in the CDR3. CDR3 sequence (DNA): TGTGCCAGCAGTTTATCGACAGGGGGGGCCTATGGCTACACCTTC. This sequence encodes CASSLSTGGAYGYTF.

This chain uses TRBV19 with TRBJ2-1; 10 positions match TRBD1. The CDR3 is made up of 15 amino acids. Germline V CDR1 and CDR2: LNHDA, SQIVND (reference sequence). After removal of 3 bases from V and 10 bases from J, the junction contained 9 bases not matched to a gene. DNA of the CDR3: TGTGCCAGTAGTATGAGACAGGGGGCTGGGAGGGAGCAGTTCTTC. Protein sequence: CASSMRQGAGREQFF.

The CDR3 loop reads CASSRDRASGNTIYF. CDR3 coding DNA: TGTGCCAGCAGCCGGGACAGGGCCTCTGGAAACACCATATATTTT. The chain uses TRBV7-9 and TRBJ1-3; TRBD1 aligns across 9 bases. Germline CDR1 is SEHNR and CDR2 is FQNEAQ (reference sequence). V was pared by 5 bases and J by 0 bases, with 2 bases of the junction left unmatched. The CDR3 runs 15 residues.

The chain uses TRBV6-1 and TRBJ2-7, with D possibly being TRBD1 (5 bases). This CDR3 has 15 residues. V lost 1 base and J 3 bases, leaving 13 bases between the germline ends. Germline V gene data show CDR1 as MNHNS and CDR2 as SASEGT. The CDR3 sequence: CASSEGPTVGYEQYF. DNA of the CDR3: TGTGCCAGCAGTGAAGGGCCGACAGTGGGCTACGAGCAGTACTTC.